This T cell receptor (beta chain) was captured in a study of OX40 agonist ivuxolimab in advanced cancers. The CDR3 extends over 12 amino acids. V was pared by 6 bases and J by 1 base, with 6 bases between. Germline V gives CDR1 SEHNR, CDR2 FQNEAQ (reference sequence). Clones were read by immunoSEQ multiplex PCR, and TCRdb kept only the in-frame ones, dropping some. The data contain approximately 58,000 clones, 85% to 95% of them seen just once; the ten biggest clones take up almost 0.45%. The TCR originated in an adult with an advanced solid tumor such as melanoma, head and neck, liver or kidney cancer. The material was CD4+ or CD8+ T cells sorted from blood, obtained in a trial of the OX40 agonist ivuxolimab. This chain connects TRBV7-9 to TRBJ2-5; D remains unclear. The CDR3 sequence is CASSTGQETQYF. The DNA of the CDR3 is TGTGCCAGCAGTACCGGCCAAGAGACCCAGTACTTC.